The source of this T cell receptor (beta chain) is a study of shared T cell receptors in the human thymus. There are 18 residues in the CDR3. V shed 5 bases, J shed 4 bases, and the junction held 15 bases outside the gene matches. Germline V lookup: CDR1 SGHTA, CDR2 FQGNSA. Only in-frame clones appear in the TCRdb table, and some are missing; sequencing was by immunoSEQ multiplex PCR. The sample contains hundreds of thousands of clones, over 75% of which appear only once. These data were also reused for a study on human thymus T cells. That publication notes: Healthy Finnish infants undergoing corrective surgery for congenital heart defects provided the donor material. The study used thymus tissue resected during corrective heart surgery. Gene usage (both V and J) appeared biased in thymic and blood repertoires. Thymic TCR repertoires of unrelated people reportedly overlapped highly.

The specimen sequenced was thymocytes. The rearrangement joins TRBV7-2 to TRBJ2-5; 11 positions agree with TRBD1. The sequence derives from a boy under two years old with a congenital heart defect. The CDR3 reads CASSPTDRGRVLGETQYF. The CDR3 nucleotides read TGTGCCAGCAGCCCTACGGACAGGGGGCGAGTTTTGGGAGAGACCCAGTACTTC.